Listed below are T cell receptor beta chains from one sample, sequenced in a study of blood T cell repertoires in COVID-19. Assay: immunoSEQ multiplex PCR; the TCRdb copy retains only in-frame clones and omits some. The profile covers some 220,000 clones, with more than 75% appearing a single time and 9.5% to 15% taken by the ten largest. Source material: peripheral blood. These receptors were obtained from a human donor in a cohort sampled during active COVID-19. CDR3s include the opening cysteine and the closing phenylalanine or tryptophan. D genes are given only for firm matches. Clone size is shown for a subset of rows, as once, few, many or a class of expanded clone.

v_gene: TRBV5-1
abundance: -
j_gene: TRBJ2-2
d_gene: -
CDR3nt: TGCGCCAGCAGCTTGTCGTCGAACACCGGGGAGCTGTTTTTT
CDR3aa: CASSLSSNTGELFF

v_gene: TRBV7-2
abundance: -
j_gene: TRBJ2-3
d_gene: TRBD2
CDR3nt: TGTGCCAGCAGCTTAGCGGGAGGGACAGATACGCAGTATTTT
CDR3aa: CASSLAGGTDTQYF

v_gene: TRBV9
abundance: -
j_gene: TRBJ1-1
d_gene: -
CDR3nt: TGTGCCAGCAGCGTAGGGGGGCAGGGGCGAGAAGCTTTCTTT
CDR3aa: CASSVGGQGREAFF

v_gene: TRBV25-1
abundance: -
j_gene: TRBJ1-4
d_gene: -
CDR3nt: TGTGCCAGCAGTGATTTGGAGGCCTCCTGGGGTAATGAAAAACTGTTTTTT
CDR3aa: CASSDLEASWGNEKLFF

v_gene: TRBV4-2
abundance: -
j_gene: TRBJ2-3
d_gene: TRBD2
CDR3nt: TGTGCCAGCAGCCAATGGGCGACTAGCGGGTCATCAGATACGCAGTATTTT
CDR3aa: CASSQWATSGSSDTQYF

v_gene: TRBV19
abundance: few
j_gene: TRBJ2-3
d_gene: TRBD2
CDR3nt: TGTGCCAGTAACCCGACTAGCGGGGATACGCAGTATTTT
CDR3aa: CASNPTSGDTQYF

v_gene: TRBV7-7
abundance: -
j_gene: TRBJ2-7
d_gene: -
CDR3nt: TGTGCTAGCAGTCGTGGTACGGGGTCCATGGTTTACGAGCAGTACTTC
CDR3aa: CASSRGTGSMVYEQYF

v_gene: TRBV28
abundance: few
j_gene: TRBJ1-5
d_gene: TRBD1
CDR3nt: TGTGCCAGCAGCACAAGGTGGGGGACAGGGGATCAGCCCCAGCATTTT
CDR3aa: CASSTRWGTGDQPQHF

v_gene: TRBV19
abundance: -
j_gene: TRBJ1-1
d_gene: -
CDR3nt: TGTGCCAGTAGTATTGGTGAGAACGTCCTGAGCACTGAAGCTTTCTTT
CDR3aa: CASSIGENVLSTEAFF

v_gene: TRBV5-1
abundance: -
j_gene: TRBJ1-1
d_gene: -
CDR3nt: TGCGCCAGCAGCTTACAGGACACTGAAGCTTTCTTT
CDR3aa: CASSLQDTEAFF

v_gene: TRBV5-6
abundance: -
j_gene: TRBJ1-2
d_gene: -
CDR3nt: TGTGCCAGCAGCTTGGGACCCCGAGGCTATGGCTACACCTTC
CDR3aa: CASSLGPRGYGYTF

v_gene: TRBV3-1/TRBV3-2
abundance: once
j_gene: TRBJ1-4
d_gene: -
CDR3nt: TGTGCCAGCAGCCAAGATGGCCAGTCAACTAATGAAAAACTGTTTTTT
CDR3aa: CASSQDGQSTNEKLFF

v_gene: TRBV28
abundance: few
j_gene: TRBJ2-5
d_gene: -
CDR3nt: TGTGCCAGCAGGAAACAGGGAACCTTCCAAGAGACCCAGTACTTC
CDR3aa: CASRKQGTFQETQYF

v_gene: TRBV19
abundance: -
j_gene: TRBJ1-6
d_gene: -
CDR3nt: TGTGCCAGTAGCCCGGAGTCCTATAATTCACCCCTCCACTTT
CDR3aa: CASSPESYNSPLHF

v_gene: TRBV5-1
abundance: -
j_gene: TRBJ1-2
d_gene: -
CDR3nt: TGCGCCAGCCGATACGACACGGGAGGGGGCTACACCTTC
CDR3aa: CASRYDTGGGYTF

v_gene: TRBV28
abundance: -
j_gene: TRBJ1-1
d_gene: -
CDR3nt: TGTGCCAGCACCCTTTCCCTGAACACTGAAGCTTTCTTT
CDR3aa: CASTLSLNTEAFF

v_gene: TRBV7-2
abundance: -
j_gene: TRBJ1-2
d_gene: -
CDR3nt: TGTGCCAGCAGCCGGGTCGGGGGGGCGCGGGGCTACACCTTC
CDR3aa: CASSRVGGARGYTF

v_gene: TRBV19
abundance: -
j_gene: TRBJ2-1
d_gene: TRBD2
CDR3nt: TGTGCCAGTAGTAGGGTAGCGGGAGGGAACAATGAGCAGTTCTTC
CDR3aa: CASSRVAGGNNEQFF

v_gene: TRBV5-4
abundance: -
j_gene: TRBJ2-2
d_gene: -
CDR3nt: TGTGCCAGCAGCTTATCCAGGTCGAACACCGGGGAGCTGTTTTTT
CDR3aa: CASSLSRSNTGELFF

v_gene: TRBV5-4
abundance: once
j_gene: TRBJ2-7
d_gene: -
CDR3nt: TGTGCCAGCAGCTTGAGGGGAACCTACGAGCAGTACTTC
CDR3aa: CASSLRGTYEQYF

v_gene: TRBV28
abundance: -
j_gene: TRBJ1-1
d_gene: -
CDR3nt: TGTGCCAGCAGTTATTACCGGACACCCGGGAACACTGAAGCTTTCTTT
CDR3aa: CASSYYRTPGNTEAFF

v_gene: TRBV6-5
abundance: -
j_gene: TRBJ2-7
d_gene: -
CDR3nt: TGTGCCAGCAGTTACTCGATTCAGGGAAGTTACGAGCAGTACTTC
CDR3aa: CASSYSIQGSYEQYF

v_gene: TRBV5-1
abundance: -
j_gene: TRBJ1-1
d_gene: -
CDR3nt: TGCGCCAGCAGCTTGGGGGTTGACAGTTCCAACACTGAAGCTTTCTTT
CDR3aa: CASSLGVDSSNTEAFF

v_gene: TRBV9
abundance: once
j_gene: TRBJ2-7
d_gene: -
CDR3nt: TGTGCCAGCAGCGTAGCTTTAGGGGACTACGAGCAGTACTTC
CDR3aa: CASSVALGDYEQYF

v_gene: TRBV6-6
abundance: -
j_gene: TRBJ2-2
d_gene: -
CDR3nt: TGTGCCAGCAGTCCGGACCTTGCGGGCACCGGGGAGCTGTTTTTT
CDR3aa: CASSPDLAGTGELFF

v_gene: TRBV4-2
abundance: -
j_gene: TRBJ2-1
d_gene: TRBD2
CDR3nt: TGTGCCAGCAGCCAAGATACGACTAGCTATGAGCAGTTCTTC
CDR3aa: CASSQDTTSYEQFF

v_gene: TRBV6-5
abundance: -
j_gene: TRBJ1-1
d_gene: -
CDR3nt: TGTGCCAGCAGGGCACCCTCAAACACTGAAGCTTTCTTT
CDR3aa: CASRAPSNTEAFF

v_gene: TRBV7-3
abundance: -
j_gene: TRBJ1-3
d_gene: -
CDR3nt: TGTGCCAGCAGCCACGCGGGGGGCTCTGGAAACACCATATATTTT
CDR3aa: CASSHAGGSGNTIYF

v_gene: TRBV12-3/TRBV12-4
abundance: -
j_gene: TRBJ2-4
d_gene: -
CDR3nt: TGTGCCAGCAGTCCCGCCGGGGGCATTCAGTACTTC
CDR3aa: CASSPAGGIQYF

v_gene: TRBV6-5
abundance: -
j_gene: TRBJ1-4
d_gene: -
CDR3nt: TGTGCCAGCAGTTACTCCGGAGGACTGCCGGATGAAAAACTGTTTTTT
CDR3aa: CASSYSGGLPDEKLFF

v_gene: TRBV5-1
abundance: -
j_gene: TRBJ2-3
d_gene: -
CDR3nt: TGCGCCAGCAGCTACCAACAGGGCCGGCCCTGGGGAGATACGCAGTATTTT
CDR3aa: CASSYQQGRPWGDTQYF

v_gene: TRBV6-5
abundance: -
j_gene: TRBJ1-2
d_gene: TRBD1
CDR3nt: TGTGCCAGCAGTTATGGGACAGACAACTATGGCTACACCTTC
CDR3aa: CASSYGTDNYGYTF

v_gene: TRBV24-1
abundance: -
j_gene: TRBJ2-6
d_gene: -
CDR3nt: TGTGCCACCAGTGATGCCCGGGACAGGGCCAACGTCCTGACTTTC
CDR3aa: CATSDARDRANVLTF

v_gene: TRBV6-5
abundance: -
j_gene: TRBJ2-7
d_gene: TRBD2
CDR3nt: TGTGCCAGCCTCACGGGAGTTCGGGGGGGCCACGAGCAGTACTTC
CDR3aa: CASLTGVRGGHEQYF

v_gene: TRBV2
abundance: -
j_gene: TRBJ2-5
d_gene: TRBD1
CDR3nt: TGTGCCAGCAGCGAAGACAGGGACGGGGAGACCCAGTACTTC
CDR3aa: CASSEDRDGETQYF

v_gene: TRBV24-1
abundance: -
j_gene: TRBJ2-1
d_gene: -
CDR3nt: TGTGCCACCAGTGATTTATGGGGGGGCGTAAATGAGCAGTTCTTC
CDR3aa: CATSDLWGGVNEQFF